This T cell receptor beta chain was recorded in a study of cytomegalovirus exposure and HLA in healthy donors. General study results and limits: In an earlier analysis, about 87% or about 30%: the productive usage of most TCR beta V segments. When analyzed later, a missense DCLRE1C variant was found to be linked to TCR beta V- and J-gene trimming.

V shed 4 bases and J 1 base; nucleotides not matched to a gene: 6. Germline CDR1 SGHNT, CDR2 YYREEE (reference sequence). The CDR3 sequence is 16 residues long. The PCR contained 60 Vbeta and 13 Jbeta primers. Using immunoSEQ multiplex PCR, the repertoire was profiled, and TCRdb retains in-frame clones only, with some absent. The repertoire holds about 180,000 clones, with 84% as singletons. Notes on this clone: What it binds is unknown.

This chain links TRBV5-4 with TRBJ2-1; 9 nucleotides align to TRBD2. The sequence was obtained from a boy aged 2 to 10 in good health and CMV-seronegative. The source material was PBMCs. The CDR3, as DNA: TGTGCCAGCAGCCCTGTTCTAGCGGGATCCTACAATGAGCAGTTCTTC. Its protein is CASSPVLAGSYNEQFF. Complete variable domain (other parts from reference TRBV5-4 and TRBJ2-1): ETGVTQSPTHLIKTRGQQVTLRCSSQSGHNTVSWYQQALGQGPQFIFQYYREEENGRGNFPPRFSGLQFPNYSSELNVNALELDDSALYLCASSPVLAGSYNEQFFGPGTRLTVL.